The 2 T cell receptor beta chains below come from one sample, sequenced in a study of shared clonotypes between healthy human individuals. TCRdb's table, derived via immunoSEQ multiplex PCR, lists solely in-frame clones and lacks some. The data contain 2 million to 2.5 million clones, approximately 93% of them singletons. The material sequenced was naive CD4+ T cells from PBMCs. Subset described: CD45RA+ positively selected. The receptors were gathered from a man aged 18 to 29 in good health. Some clones in this sample may be carry-over from other donors' samples.

J is TRBJ1-1 and V is TRBV4-1, with D unresolved. Germline V lookup: CDR1 MGHRA, CDR2 YSYEKL. The CDR3 is 13 residues long. V lost 3 bases and J 5 bases, leaving 10 bases between the germline ends. In DNA form, the CDR3 reads TGCGCCAGCAGCCACTGGGGTAGTACTGAAGCTTTCTTT. This sequence encodes CASSHWGSTEAFF.

CDR3 DNA: TGTGCCAGCAGCGCGACGGACAGCGTGAATCAGCCCCAGCATTTT. As protein: CASSATDSVNQPQHF. J is TRBJ1-5 and V is TRBV21-1; TRBD1 is taken as the D call from the table, unchecked against the DNA. TRBV21-1 is reported as a pseudogene. The CDR3 extends over 15 amino acids.